The rows below give T cell receptor beta chains drawn from one sample of a study of blood T cell repertoires in COVID-19. Method: immunoSEQ multiplex PCR; TCRdb's copy keeps in-frame clones and lacks some. Of 75,000 to 95,000 clones listed, around 85% were seen once; the top ten hold about 17%. Sequencing used peripheral blood. These receptors all stem from a woman aged 55-70 years with COVID-19, enrolled during active disease. Both conserved end residues are part of each CDR3. The D gene is left open where the match is weak.

d_call cdr3_length j_call v_call cdr3_aa
. 12 TRBJ1-1 TRBV7-9 CASSPRFTEAFF
. 16 TRBJ2-7 TRBV15 CATSRGGGESSYEQYF
. 15 TRBJ2-2 TRBV7-2 CASSYPTRGTGELFF
TRBD1 16 TRBJ1-5 TRBV19 CASSMGQPVGNQPQHF
TRBD1 14 TRBJ1-2 TRBV30 CAWSAQGFGYGYTF
. 13 TRBJ2-3 TRBV5-1 CASSLVGGDTQYF
TRBD2 17 TRBJ2-1 TRBV6-2/TRBV6-3 CASSYSPPSGVYNEQFF
TRBD2 14 TRBJ2-7 TRBV2 CASIGTSGGDEQYF
TRBD2 16 TRBJ2-1 TRBV2 CASSELTGGPWDEQFF
TRBD2 15 TRBJ2-5 TRBV5-1 CASSLEAGVVETQYF
TRBD1 15 TRBJ1-2 TRBV6-5 CASSYSAGGNYGYTF
. 13 TRBJ1-1 TRBV30 CAWGGEGHTEAFF
. 13 TRBJ1-2 TRBV28 CASSLQRVYGYTF
TRBD1 18 TRBJ2-3 TRBV11-3 CASSLGGQGRTSTDTQYF
TRBD2 16 TRBJ2-3 TRBV2 CASSEVVGGGVDTQYF
TRBD2 16 TRBJ2-5 TRBV5-6 CASSLYDRGGWETQYF
TRBD2 15 TRBJ2-5 TRBV5-1 CASSSFGAGVETQYF
. 15 TRBJ2-3 TRBV7-2 CASSPLLRGTDTQYF
TRBD1 15 TRBJ1-2 TRBV30 CAWSGGTEPIYGYTF
TRBD1 14 TRBJ1-5 TRBV9 CASGTGAADQPQHF
. 13 TRBJ1-2 TRBV4-2 CASSIDRLYGYTF
TRBD1 16 TRBJ2-2 TRBV6-1 CASSEAIQGYTGELFF
. 14 TRBJ2-5 TRBV9 CASTTDGGGETQYF
. 13 TRBJ1-2 TRBV19 CASSSGSRYGYTF
TRBD2 17 TRBJ2-7 TRBV5-1 CASSLALTSGDSYEQYF
. 13 TRBJ2-3 TRBV12-3/TRBV12-4 CASSFGGGDTQYF
. 14 TRBJ1-5 TRBV7-2 CASSPRGAPAPQHF
. 12 TRBJ1-5 TRBV6-5 CATGVNNQPQHF
TRBD1 14 TRBJ1-2 TRBV6-5 CASRATGGARGYTF
. 15 TRBJ2-7 TRBV9 CASSPGDGVSYEQYF
TRBD1 15 TRBJ1-4 TRBV6-4 CASSAGTGPNEKLFF
. 15 TRBJ1-1 TRBV27 CASSHINPGDTEAFF
. 12 TRBJ2-1 TRBV11-2 CASSHWGYEQFF
. 15 TRBJ2-1 TRBV6-5 CASSYTESSYNEQFF
. 19 TRBJ1-2 TRBV15 CATSRDGGRLRSLTYGYTF
. 14 TRBJ1-3 TRBV28 CASTSIQSGNTIYF
. 13 TRBJ2-7 TRBV6-2/TRBV6-3 CASSYRDFYEQYF
. 14 TRBJ1-2 TRBV19 CASSIERSNYGYTF
TRBD1 20 TRBJ2-2 TRBV3-1/TRBV3-2 CASSQSPPTGTGFWAGELFF